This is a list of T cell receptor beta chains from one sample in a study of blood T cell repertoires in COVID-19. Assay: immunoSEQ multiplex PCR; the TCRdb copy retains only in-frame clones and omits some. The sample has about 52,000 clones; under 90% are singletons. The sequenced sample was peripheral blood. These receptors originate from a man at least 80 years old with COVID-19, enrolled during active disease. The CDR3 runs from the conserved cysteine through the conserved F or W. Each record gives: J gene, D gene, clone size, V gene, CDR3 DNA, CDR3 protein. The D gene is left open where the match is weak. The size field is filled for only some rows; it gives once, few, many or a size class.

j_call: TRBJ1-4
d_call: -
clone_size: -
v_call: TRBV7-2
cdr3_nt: TGTGCCAGCAGAGGGAGGGGTAATGAAAAACTGTTTTTT
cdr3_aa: CASRGRGNEKLFF

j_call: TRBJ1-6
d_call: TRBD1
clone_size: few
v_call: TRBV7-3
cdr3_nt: TGTGCCAGCAGCCGGACAGGGACGGGGAATTCACCCCTCCACTTT
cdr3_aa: CASSRTGTGNSPLHF

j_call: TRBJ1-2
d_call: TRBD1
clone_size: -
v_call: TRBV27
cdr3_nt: TGTGCCAGCAGACTCCGGGACAGGGTTGGCTACACCTTC
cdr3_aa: CASRLRDRVGYTF

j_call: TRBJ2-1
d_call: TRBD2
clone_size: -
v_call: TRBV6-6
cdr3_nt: TGTGCCAGCCGAGTACGGACTAGAGCGTCCCATGAGCAGTTCTTC
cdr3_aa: CASRVRTRASHEQFF

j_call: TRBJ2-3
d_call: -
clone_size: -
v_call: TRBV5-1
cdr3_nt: TGCGCTAGCGGAGCGGAAACCACAGATACGCAGTATTTT
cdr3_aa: CASGAETTDTQYF

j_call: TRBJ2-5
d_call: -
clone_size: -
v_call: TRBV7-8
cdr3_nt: TGTGCCAGCAGCCGTGGGGCCTCCCAAGAGACCCAGTACTTC
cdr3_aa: CASSRGASQETQYF

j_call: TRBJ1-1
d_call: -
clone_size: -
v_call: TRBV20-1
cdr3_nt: TGCAGTGCTAGAGACTCCCCGGGGTCTTTCTTT
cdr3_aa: CSARDSPGSFF

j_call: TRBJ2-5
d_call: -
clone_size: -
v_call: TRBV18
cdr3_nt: TGTGCCAGCTCACCACGGACTACAGAGACCCAGTACTTC
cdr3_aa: CASSPRTTETQYF

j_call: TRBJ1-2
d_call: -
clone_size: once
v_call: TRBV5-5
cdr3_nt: TGTGCCAGCAGCTTGCAGGGGACTAACTATGGCTACACCTTC
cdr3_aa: CASSLQGTNYGYTF

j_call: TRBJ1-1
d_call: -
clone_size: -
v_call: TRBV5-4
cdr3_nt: TGTGCCAGCAGCTTGGCCTCTTGGGGGCGCGGGAACACTGAAGCTTTCTTT
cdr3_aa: CASSLASWGRGNTEAFF

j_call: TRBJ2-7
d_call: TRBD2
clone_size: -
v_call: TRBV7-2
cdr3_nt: TGTGCCAGCAGCTTAGTCAGCGGGGCAAACTCCTACGAGCAGTACTTC
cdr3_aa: CASSLVSGANSYEQYF

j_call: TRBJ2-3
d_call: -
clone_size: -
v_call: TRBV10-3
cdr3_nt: TGTGCCATCAGTGAGTCAGGGACAACTAGCACAGATACGCAGTATTTT
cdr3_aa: CAISESGTTSTDTQYF

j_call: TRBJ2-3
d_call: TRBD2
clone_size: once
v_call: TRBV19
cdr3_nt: TGTGCCACCCGGACTAGCGTTAGCACAGATACGCAGTATTTT
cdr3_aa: CATRTSVSTDTQYF

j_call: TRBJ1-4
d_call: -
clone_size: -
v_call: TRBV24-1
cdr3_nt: TGTGCCACCAGTGATTCTCATGAAAAACTGTTTTTT
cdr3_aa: CATSDSHEKLFF

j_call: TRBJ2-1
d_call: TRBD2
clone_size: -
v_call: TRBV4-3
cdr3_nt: TGCGCCAGCAGCCTAGCGGGAGGGATCTACAATGAGCAGTTCTTC
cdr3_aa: CASSLAGGIYNEQFF

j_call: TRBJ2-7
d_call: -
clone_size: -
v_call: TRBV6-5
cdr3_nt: TGTGCCAGCAGTTTGACCGGGGGAGCGTATGGCGAGCAGTACTTC
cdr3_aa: CASSLTGGAYGEQYF

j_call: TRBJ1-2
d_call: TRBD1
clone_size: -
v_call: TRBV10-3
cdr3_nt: TGTGCCACCACTGACAGGGAAAGTGGCTACACCTTC
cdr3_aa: CATTDRESGYTF

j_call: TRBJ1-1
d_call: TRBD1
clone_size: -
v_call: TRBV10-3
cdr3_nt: TGTGCCATCAGTCCCGGGACAGGACCCACTGAAGCTTTCTTT
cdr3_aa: CAISPGTGPTEAFF

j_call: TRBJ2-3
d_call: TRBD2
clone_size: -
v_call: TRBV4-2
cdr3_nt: TGTGCCAGCAGCCAAGCGGTAGCGGGAGAGATAGATACGCAGTATTTT
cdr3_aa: CASSQAVAGEIDTQYF

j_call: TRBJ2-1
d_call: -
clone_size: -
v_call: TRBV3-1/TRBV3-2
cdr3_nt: TGTGCCAGCAGCCAAGATCTAGACTACCCCTCAGACCCTTCCTACAATGAGCAGTTCTTC
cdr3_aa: CASSQDLDYPSDPSYNEQFF

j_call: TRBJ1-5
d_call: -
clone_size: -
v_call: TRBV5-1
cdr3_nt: TGCGCCAGCAGCTTGGCGGGGTATAGCAATCAGCCCCAGCATTTT
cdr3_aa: CASSLAGYSNQPQHF

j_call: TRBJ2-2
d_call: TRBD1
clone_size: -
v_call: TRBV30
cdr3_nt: TGTGCCTGGTGCGGGACAGGGGGGCCCGGGGAGCTGTTTTTT
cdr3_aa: CAWCGTGGPGELFF

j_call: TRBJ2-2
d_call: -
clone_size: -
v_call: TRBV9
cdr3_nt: TGTGCCAGCAGCACCCAAGGGAGAACCGGGGAGCTGTTTTTT
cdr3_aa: CASSTQGRTGELFF

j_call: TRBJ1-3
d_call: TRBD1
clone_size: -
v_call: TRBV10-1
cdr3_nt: TGCGCCAGCATGACAGGGATTTGGTCCGGAAACACCATATATTTT
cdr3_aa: CASMTGIWSGNTIYF

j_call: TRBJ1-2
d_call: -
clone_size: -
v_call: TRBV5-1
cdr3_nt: TGCGCCAGCAGGCAGCGGGACGGCCAACCGGGCTCGACCTTC
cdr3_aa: CASRQRDGQPGSTF

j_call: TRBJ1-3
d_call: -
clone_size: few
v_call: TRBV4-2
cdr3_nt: TGTGCCAGCAGCCAACCCGGACAGACCAACACCATATATTTT
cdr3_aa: CASSQPGQTNTIYF

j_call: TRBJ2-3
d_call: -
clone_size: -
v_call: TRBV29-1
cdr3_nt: TGCAGCGCCACAGTCCCCACAGATACGCAGTATTTT
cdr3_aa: CSATVPTDTQYF

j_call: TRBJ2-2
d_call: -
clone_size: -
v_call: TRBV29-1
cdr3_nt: TGCAGCGTTGACGGACTAAACACCGGGGAGCTGTTTTTT
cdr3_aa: CSVDGLNTGELFF

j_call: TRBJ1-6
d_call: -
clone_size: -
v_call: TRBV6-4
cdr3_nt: TGTGCCAGCAGTGAGGTGCAGAATTCACCCCTCCACTTT
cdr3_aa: CASSEVQNSPLHF

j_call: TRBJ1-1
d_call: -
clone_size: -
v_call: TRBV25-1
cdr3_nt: TGTGCCAGCAGTGGGAAGGGGTACACTGAAGCTTTCTTT
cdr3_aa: CASSGKGYTEAFF

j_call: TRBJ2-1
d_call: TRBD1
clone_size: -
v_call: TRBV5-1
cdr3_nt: TGCGCCAGCAGCGTTGGACAGGGGAGGGGGAATGAGCAGTTCTTC
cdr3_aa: CASSVGQGRGNEQFF

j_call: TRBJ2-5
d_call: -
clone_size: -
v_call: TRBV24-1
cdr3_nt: TGTGCCACCAGTGCGGCAGGTCAAGAGACCCAGTACTTC
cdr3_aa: CATSAAGQETQYF

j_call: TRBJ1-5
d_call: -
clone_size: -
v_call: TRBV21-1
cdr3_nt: TGTGCCAGCACCTTGGGGCGGAATAGCAATCAGCCCCAGCATTTT
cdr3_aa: CASTLGRNSNQPQHF

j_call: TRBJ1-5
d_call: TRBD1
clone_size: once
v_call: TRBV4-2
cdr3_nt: TGTGCCAGCAGCCCCTACATGGGACAGGGCGATCAGCCCCAGCATTTT
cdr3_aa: CASSPYMGQGDQPQHF

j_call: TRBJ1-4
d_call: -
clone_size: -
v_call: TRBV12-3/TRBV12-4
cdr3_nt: TGTGCCAGCAGCCTTGCGGCAACAGAAAAACTGTTTTTT
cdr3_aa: CASSLAATEKLFF

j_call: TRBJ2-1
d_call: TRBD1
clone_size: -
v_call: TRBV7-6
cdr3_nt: TGTGCCAGCAGCTTAGGGACAGGCCTCTACAATGAGCAGTTCTTC
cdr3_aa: CASSLGTGLYNEQFF

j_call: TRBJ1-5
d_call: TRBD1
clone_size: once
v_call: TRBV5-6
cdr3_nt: TGTGCCAGCAGCTTGGCAGGGGGCGATCAGCCCCAGCATTTT
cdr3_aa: CASSLAGGDQPQHF

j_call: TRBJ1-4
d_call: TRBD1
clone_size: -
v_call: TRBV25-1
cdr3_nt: TGTGCCAGCAGTGAATCCGGGACAGGGCTGAATGAAAAACTGTTTTTT
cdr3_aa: CASSESGTGLNEKLFF

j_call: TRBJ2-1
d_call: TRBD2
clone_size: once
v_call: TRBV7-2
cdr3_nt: TGTGCCAGCACGCCTGCGACTAGCCTCTACAATGAGCAGTTCTTC
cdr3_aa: CASTPATSLYNEQFF

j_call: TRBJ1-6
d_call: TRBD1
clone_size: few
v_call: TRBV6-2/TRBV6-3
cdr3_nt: TGTGCCAGCAGCCTCGGGTCAGGGGGAAGGTCACCCCTCCACTTT
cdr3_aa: CASSLGSGGRSPLHF

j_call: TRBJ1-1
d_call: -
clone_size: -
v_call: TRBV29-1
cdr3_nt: TGCAGCGTTGAACGGACAGTGGGACGTGCTGAAGCTTTCTTT
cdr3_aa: CSVERTVGRAEAFF

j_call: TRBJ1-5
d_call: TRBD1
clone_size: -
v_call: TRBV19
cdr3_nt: TGTGCCAGTACCATTCCGGGACAGGGAACCCAGCCCCAGCATTTT
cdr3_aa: CASTIPGQGTQPQHF

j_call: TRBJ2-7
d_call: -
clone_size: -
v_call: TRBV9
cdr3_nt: TGTGCCAGCAGCGTATATCCAGGGGCCCTTCTCTACGAGCAGTACTTC
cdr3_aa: CASSVYPGALLYEQYF

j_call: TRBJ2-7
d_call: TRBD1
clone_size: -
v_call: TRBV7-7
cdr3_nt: TGTGCCAGCAGCCCTGACAGGGGCTACGAGCAGTACTTC
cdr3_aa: CASSPDRGYEQYF

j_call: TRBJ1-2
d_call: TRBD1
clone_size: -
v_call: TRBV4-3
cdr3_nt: TGCGCCAGCAGCCAAGATTACCAGGGGGTGAGCTATGGCTACACCTTC
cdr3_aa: CASSQDYQGVSYGYTF

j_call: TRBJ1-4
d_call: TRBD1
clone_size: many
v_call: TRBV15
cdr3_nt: TGTGCCACCAGCAGAGGTACAGGGGAGGAAAAACTGTTTTTT
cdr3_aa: CATSRGTGEEKLFF

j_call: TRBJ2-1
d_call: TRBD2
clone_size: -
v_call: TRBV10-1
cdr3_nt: TGCGCCAGCGGGACTAGCGGGAGAGAAGAGCAGTTCTTC
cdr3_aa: CASGTSGREEQFF

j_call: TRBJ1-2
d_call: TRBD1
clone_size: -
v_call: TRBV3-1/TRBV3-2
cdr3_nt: TGTGCCAGCAGTCCGGGACAGAACTATGGCTACACCTTC
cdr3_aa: CASSPGQNYGYTF

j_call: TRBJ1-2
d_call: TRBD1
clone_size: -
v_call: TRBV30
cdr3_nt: TGTGCCTGGAGCCACTCAGGGGGCCAAACCTATGGCTACACCTTC
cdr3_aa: CAWSHSGGQTYGYTF

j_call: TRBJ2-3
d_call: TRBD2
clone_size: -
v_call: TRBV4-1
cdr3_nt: TGCGCCAGCAGCCAAGGCGGGGGGCCCTATGGCACAGATACGCAGTATTTT
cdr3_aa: CASSQGGGPYGTDTQYF

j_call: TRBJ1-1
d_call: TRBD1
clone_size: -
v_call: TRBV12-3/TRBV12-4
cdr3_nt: TGTGCCAGCCACGGACAGGGATACACTGAAGCTTTCTTT
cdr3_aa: CASHGQGYTEAFF

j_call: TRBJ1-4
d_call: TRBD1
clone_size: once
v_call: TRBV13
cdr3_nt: TGTGCCAGCAGCCATGCAGGACAGGGAGAAAAACTGTTTTTT
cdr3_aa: CASSHAGQGEKLFF

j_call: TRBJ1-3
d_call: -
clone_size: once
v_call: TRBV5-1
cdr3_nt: TGCGCCAGCAGCTTAGAGGGTCATGGAAACACCATATATTTT
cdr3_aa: CASSLEGHGNTIYF

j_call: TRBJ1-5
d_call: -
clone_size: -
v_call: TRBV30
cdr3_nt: TGTGCCTGGAGTTTGTCTGACAGAGGCTATCAGCCCCAGCATTTT
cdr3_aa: CAWSLSDRGYQPQHF

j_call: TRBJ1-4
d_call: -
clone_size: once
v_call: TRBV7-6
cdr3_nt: TGTGCCAGCAGCTTAGCGCGCACGACTCGAGGTGGCGAAAAACTGTTTTTT
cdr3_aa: CASSLARTTRGGEKLFF

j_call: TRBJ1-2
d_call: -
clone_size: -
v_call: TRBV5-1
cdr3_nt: TGCGCCAGCAGCGCCGGGGTAAGCTATGGCTACACCTTC
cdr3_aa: CASSAGVSYGYTF

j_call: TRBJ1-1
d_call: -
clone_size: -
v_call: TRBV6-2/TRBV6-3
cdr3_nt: TGTGCCAGCAGTTCTAGTGGGAGTTACACTGAAGCTTTCTTT
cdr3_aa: CASSSSGSYTEAFF